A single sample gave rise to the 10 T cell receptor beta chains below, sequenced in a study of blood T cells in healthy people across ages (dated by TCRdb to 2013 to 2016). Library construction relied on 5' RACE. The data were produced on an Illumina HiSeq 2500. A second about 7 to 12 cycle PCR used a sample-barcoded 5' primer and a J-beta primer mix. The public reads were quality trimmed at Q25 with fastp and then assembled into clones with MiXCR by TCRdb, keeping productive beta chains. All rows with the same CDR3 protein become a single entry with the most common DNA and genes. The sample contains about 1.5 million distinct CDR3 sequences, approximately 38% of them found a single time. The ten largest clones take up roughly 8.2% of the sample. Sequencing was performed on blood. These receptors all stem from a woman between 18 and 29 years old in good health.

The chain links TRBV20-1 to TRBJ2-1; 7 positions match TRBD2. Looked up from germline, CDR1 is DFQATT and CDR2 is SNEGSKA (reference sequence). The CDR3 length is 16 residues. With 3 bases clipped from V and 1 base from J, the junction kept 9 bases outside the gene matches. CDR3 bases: TGCAGTGCTAGTGCCACCCGGACTAGATCCTACAATGAGCAGTTCTTC. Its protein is CSASATRTRSYNEQFF.

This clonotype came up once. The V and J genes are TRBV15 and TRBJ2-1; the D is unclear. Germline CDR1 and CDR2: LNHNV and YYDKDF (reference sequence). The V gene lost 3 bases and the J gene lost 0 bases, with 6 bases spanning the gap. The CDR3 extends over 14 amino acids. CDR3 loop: CATSRTGSYNEQFF. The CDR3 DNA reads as TGTGCCACCAGCAGGACTGGCTCCTACAATGAGCAGTTCTTC.

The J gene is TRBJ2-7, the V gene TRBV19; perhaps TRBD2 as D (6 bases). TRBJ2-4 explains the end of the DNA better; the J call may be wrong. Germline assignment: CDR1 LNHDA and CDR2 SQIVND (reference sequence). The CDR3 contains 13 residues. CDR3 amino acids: CASTGLPGDIQYF. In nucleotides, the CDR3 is TGTGCCAGTACGGGACTCCCGGGGGACATTCAGTACTTC.

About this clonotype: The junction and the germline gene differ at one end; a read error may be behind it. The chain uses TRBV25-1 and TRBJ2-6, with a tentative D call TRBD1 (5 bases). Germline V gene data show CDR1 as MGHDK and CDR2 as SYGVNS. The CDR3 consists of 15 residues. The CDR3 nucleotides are TGTGCCAGCAGTGAATATATCTCTGGGGCCAACGTCCCGACTTTC. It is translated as CASSEYISGANVPTF.

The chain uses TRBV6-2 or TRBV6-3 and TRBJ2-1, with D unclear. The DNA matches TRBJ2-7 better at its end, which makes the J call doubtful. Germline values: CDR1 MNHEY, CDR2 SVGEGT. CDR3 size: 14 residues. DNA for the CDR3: TGTGCCAGCAGTTATTCCGCTCGGATCAATGAGCAGTACTTC. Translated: CASSYSARINEQYF.

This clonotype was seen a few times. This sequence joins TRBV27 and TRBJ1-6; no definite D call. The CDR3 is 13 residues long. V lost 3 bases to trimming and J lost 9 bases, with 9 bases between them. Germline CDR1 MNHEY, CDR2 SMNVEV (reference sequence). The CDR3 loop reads CASSFLGGSPLHF. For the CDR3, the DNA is TGTGCCAGCAGTTTTCTGGGAGGTTCACCCCTCCACTTT.

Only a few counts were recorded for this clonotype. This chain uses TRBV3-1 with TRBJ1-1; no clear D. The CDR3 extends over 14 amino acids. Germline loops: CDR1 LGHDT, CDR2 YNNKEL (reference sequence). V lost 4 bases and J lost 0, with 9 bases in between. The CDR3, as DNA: TGTGCCAGCAGCCTTGGCGTAATGAACACTGAAGCTTTCTTT. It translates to CASSLGVMNTEAFF.

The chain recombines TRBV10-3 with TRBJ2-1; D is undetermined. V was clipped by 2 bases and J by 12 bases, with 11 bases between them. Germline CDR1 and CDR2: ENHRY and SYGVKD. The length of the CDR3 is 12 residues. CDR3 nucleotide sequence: TGTGCCATCAGTGAGGGCCGATGGGGGCAGTTCTTC. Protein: CAISEGRWGQFF.

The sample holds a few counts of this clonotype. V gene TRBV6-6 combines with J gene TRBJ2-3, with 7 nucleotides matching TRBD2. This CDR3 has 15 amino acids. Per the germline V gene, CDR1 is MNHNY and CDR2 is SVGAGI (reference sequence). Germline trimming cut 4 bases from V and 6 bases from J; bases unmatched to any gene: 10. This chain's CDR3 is CASSSASGYGDTQYF. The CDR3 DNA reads TGTGCCAGCAGTTCCGCTAGCGGATACGGCGATACGCAGTATTTT.

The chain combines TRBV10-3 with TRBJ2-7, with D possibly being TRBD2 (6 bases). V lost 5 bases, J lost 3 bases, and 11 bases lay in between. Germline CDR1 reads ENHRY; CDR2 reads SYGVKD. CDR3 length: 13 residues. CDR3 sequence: CAISTAGLYEQYF. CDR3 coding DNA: TGTGCCATCAGTACGGCGGGACTCTACGAGCAGTACTTC.